Following are 21 T cell receptor beta chains from one sample sequenced in a study of OX40 agonist ivuxolimab in advanced cancers. Sequenced by immunoSEQ multiplex PCR; TCRdb stores in-frame clones only, minus some. The sample has approximately 58,000 clones, 80% to 85% seen once. This specimen was CD4+ or CD8+ T cells sorted from blood, taken in a trial of the OX40 agonist ivuxolimab. The origin of the receptors is an adult with an advanced solid tumor such as melanoma, head and neck, liver or kidney cancer.

This rearrangement joins TRBV7-3 to TRBJ1-2; no clear D. The CDR3 extends over 15 amino acids. CDR1 SGHTA and CDR2 FQGTGA come from the germline V gene. Trimming left V 5 bases short and J 6 bases short, with 19 bases between. CDR3 protein: CASSPTGGSSNGYTF. The CDR3 coding sequence is TGTGCCAGCAGCCCAACGGGTGGGTCTTCAAATGGCTACACCTTC.

V gene TRBV19 combines with J gene TRBJ2-3; D ambiguous. The CDR3 length is 14 residues. Germline CDR1 LNHDA, CDR2 SQIVND (reference sequence). V lost 5 bases to trimming and J lost 2 bases, with 11 bases between them. CDR3 in amino acids: CASSAPYDTDTQYF. The CDR3 nucleotides are TGTGCCAGTAGTGCCCCATATGACACAGATACGCAGTATTTT.

This clone was recorded a few times. V gene TRBV19 combines with J gene TRBJ2-1, with D uncertain. Trimming shortened V by 5 bases and J by 6 bases, and 17 bases separated the two germline ends. The CDR3 has 15 amino acids. Germline V gene data show CDR1 as LNHDA and CDR2 as SQIVND (reference sequence). The CDR3 bases are TGTGCCAGTAGTCCAGTTGGTGATTCGGTCAATGAGCAGTTCTTC. Translation gives CASSPVGDSVNEQFF.

This chain uses TRBV7-3 with TRBJ2-3; 7 nucleotides match TRBD2. V lost 1 base and J lost 1; bases outside the gene matches: 11. This CDR3 is built from 18 residues. The germline gives CDR1 SGHTA, CDR2 FQGTGA. The CDR3 loop reads CASSLIGPSGAGTDTQYF. For the CDR3, the DNA is TGTGCCAGCAGCTTAATAGGGCCTAGCGGAGCGGGCACAGATACGCAGTATTTT.

The genes are TRBV11-2 and TRBJ2-7; D gene ambiguous. V dropped 2 bases and J dropped 3 bases, with 11 bases sitting between them. The germline CDR1 and CDR2 sequences are SGHAT and FQNNGV. There are 14 residues in the CDR3. The CDR3: CASSLNQIRYEQYF. The DNA of the CDR3 is TGTGCCAGCAGCTTAAACCAGATCCGCTACGAGCAGTACTTC. Supplemented by reference TRBV11-2 and TRBJ2-7, the full variable domain reads EAGVAQSPRYKIIEKRQSVAFWCNPISGHATLYWYQQILGQGPKLLIQFQNNGVVDDSQLPKDRFSAERLKGVDSTLKIQPAKLEDSAVYLCASSLNQIRYEQYFGPGTRLTVT.

The chain has TRBV30 and TRBJ1-2; no clear D gene. V was cut by 2 bases and J by 4 bases, with 17 bases left in between. Germline V CDR1 and CDR2: GTSNPN, SVGIG (reference sequence). This CDR3 is 15 amino acids long. In DNA form, the CDR3 reads TGTGCCTGGAGTCGGCTTCGCGGAAATATCTATGGCTACACCTTC. This codes for CAWSRLRGNIYGYTF.

The chain recombines TRBV6-1 with TRBJ1-3; D not resolved. Trimming removed 2 bases at V and 1 base at J, with 3 bases between. Looked up from germline, CDR1 is MNHNS and CDR2 is SASEGT. The CDR3 sequence is 13 residues long. CDR3 residues: CASSEKSGNTIYF. In nucleotides, the CDR3 is TGTGCCAGCAGTGAAAAATCTGGAAACACCATATATTTT.

The chain carries TRBV27 and TRBJ2-1, with D possibly TRBD1 on 5 matching bases. CDR3 length: 15 residues. Trimming took off 6 bases at V and 6 bases at J, with 18 bases between the two ends. Germline-derived CDR1 and CDR2 are MNHEY and SMNVEV (reference sequence). The CDR3 loop reads CASSFSGSNGNEQFF. CDR3 coding DNA: TGTGCCAGCAGCTTTTCAGGGTCCAATGGCAATGAGCAGTTCTTC.

This clone is a singleton in its sample. The rearrangement links TRBV28 to TRBJ2-7; 10 positions agree with TRBD2. The V and J ends lost 10 bases and 5 bases, in that order; junction bases with no gene match: 5. The CDR3 has 12 residues. CDR1 and CDR2 from the germline V gene are MDHEN and SYDVKM. Here the CDR3 reads CAIKGLADEQYF. The CDR3 nucleotides are TGTGCCATCAAAGGACTAGCGGACGAGCAGTACTTC.

This clone occurred a few times. Additional DNA sequences in this sample encode the identical CDR3. The rearrangement joins TRBV7-8 to TRBJ1-6, with a weak D call TRBD1 (6 bases). Trimming shortened V by 5 bases and J by 9 bases, and 8 bases separated the two germline ends. The CDR3 extends over 12 amino acids. From germline, CDR1 is SGHVS and CDR2 FQNEAQ. CDR3: CASSAQGSPLHF. The CDR3 nucleotides are TGTGCCAGCAGCGCACAGGGTTCACCCCTCCACTTT.

This clone was seen only a few times. The chain joins TRBV7-2 to TRBJ1-5; no reliable D call. There are 12 residues in the CDR3. V lost 5 bases to trimming and J lost 7 bases, with 9 bases between them. Germline CDR1 reads SGHTA; CDR2 reads FQGNSA. In DNA form, the CDR3 reads TGTGCCAGCAGCGCCCAACAACAGCCCCAGCATTTT. As protein: CASSAQQQPQHF.

The gene calls are TRBV28 and TRBJ1-5; unclear D gene. V dropped 7 bases and J dropped 4 bases, with 17 bases sitting between them. The CDR3 has 15 amino acids. CDR1 is MDHEN and CDR2 is SYDVKM in the germline V gene. The CDR3 bases are TGTGCCAGCACCGTGCCACGCTCCTGGAATCAGCCCCAGCATTTT. Translated: CASTVPRSWNQPQHF.

The rearrangement links TRBV30 to TRBJ1-3, with D perhaps TRBD1 (5 bases). Trimming pared 3 bases from V and 12 bases from J, leaving 15 bases between. CDR3 length: 12 residues. Germline V CDR1 and CDR2: GTSNPN, SVGIG (reference sequence). The CDR3 here is CAWRRVGQGIYF. The CDR3 DNA sequence: TGTGCCTGGAGGCGTGTGGGTCAGGGCATATATTTT.

Here the CDR3 DNA reads TGTGCCAGCAGCCAGGGGTCTCCGGAGACCCAGTACTTC. Its protein is CASSQGSPETQYF. The V and J genes are TRBV2 and TRBJ2-5; maybe TRBD1 (6 bases). Germline CDR1 reads SNHLY; CDR2 reads FYNNEI. The CDR3 consists of 13 residues. The V end lost 6 bases, the J end lost 5 bases, and 13 bases lay between the germline ends.

This chain connects TRBV2 to TRBJ1-3; D not certain. Trimming stripped 6 bases from V and 1 base from J, with 25 bases between. The CDR3 runs to 19 residues. CDR1 is SNHLY and CDR2 is FYNNEI in the germline V gene. The CDR3 DNA reads TGTGCCAGCAGCGATCCTCAGTCCGGGATTATCCGGTCTGGAAACACCATATATTTT. Translating gives CASSDPQSGIIRSGNTIYF.

The chain employs TRBV7-3 and TRBJ1-1; possibly TRBD1 for D (5 bases). From germline, CDR1 is SGHTA and CDR2 FQGTGA. Trimming took 5 bases from V and 5 from J, leaving 12 bases between them. The CDR3 extends over 13 amino acids. The CDR3 spells CASSMGVATEAFF. In DNA form, the CDR3 reads TGTGCCAGCAGCATGGGGGTCGCAACTGAAGCTTTCTTT.

The V gene is TRBV2, the J gene TRBJ2-5, with 7 bases fitting TRBD1. With V trimmed by 6 bases and J by 6 bases, 10 bases remained unmatched. The CDR3 extends over 14 amino acids. From germline, CDR1 is SNHLY and CDR2 FYNNEI. CDR3 protein: CASRATGMVKTQYF. The CDR3 DNA reads TGTGCCAGCAGGGCGACAGGGATGGTGAAGACCCAGTACTTC. Based on the CDR3 plus reference TRBV2 and TRBJ2-5, the full variable domain is EPEVTQTPSHQVTQMGQEVILRCVPISNHLYFYWYRQILGQKVEFLVSFYNNEISEKSEIFDDQFSVERPDGSNFTLKIRSTKLEDSAMYFCASRATGMVKTQYFGPGTRLLVL.

The J gene is TRBJ2-2, the V gene TRBV2, with 8 bases identical to TRBD1. J lost 7 bases, V lost 7 bases, and 11 bases had no gene match. CDR1 and CDR2 (germline): SNHLY, FYNNEI. There are 15 residues in the CDR3. CDR3 amino acids: CASIRGTGVNGELFF. CDR3 sequence (DNA): TGTGCCAGCATACGTGGGACAGGAGTTAACGGGGAGCTGTTTTTT.

V usage is TRBV9 and J usage is TRBJ2-2; 8 nucleotides agree with TRBD1. This CDR3 contains 16 residues. The germline CDR1 and CDR2 sequences are SGDLS and YYNGEE. Trimming removed 0 bases from V and 6 bases from J; junction bases left unmatched: 7. For the CDR3, the DNA is TGTGCCAGCAGCGTAGACGGACAGGGTATTTCCGGGGAGCTGTTTTTT. Amino acids: CASSVDGQGISGELFF.

The rearrangement uses TRBV7-3 and TRBJ2-3; no definite D call. This CDR3 has 16 amino acids. From germline, CDR1 is SGHTA and CDR2 FQGTGA. V was pared by 2 bases and J by 3 bases, with 15 bases between. CDR3 in DNA: TGTGCCAGCAGCTTAGGACCCTTGGGGTGGACAGATACGCAGTATTTT. Amino acids: CASSLGPLGWTDTQYF.

The chain carries TRBV7-3 and TRBJ2-1, with 9 bases lining up with TRBD2. Unmatched junction bases numbered 9, after V lost 4 bases and J lost 8 bases. The CDR3 extends over 15 amino acids. The germline V gene encodes CDR1 SGHTA and CDR2 FQGTGA. DNA of the CDR3: TGTGCCAGCAGCTCGGGGCTAGCGGGAATCTATGAGCAGTTCTTC. Protein: CASSSGLAGIYEQFF.